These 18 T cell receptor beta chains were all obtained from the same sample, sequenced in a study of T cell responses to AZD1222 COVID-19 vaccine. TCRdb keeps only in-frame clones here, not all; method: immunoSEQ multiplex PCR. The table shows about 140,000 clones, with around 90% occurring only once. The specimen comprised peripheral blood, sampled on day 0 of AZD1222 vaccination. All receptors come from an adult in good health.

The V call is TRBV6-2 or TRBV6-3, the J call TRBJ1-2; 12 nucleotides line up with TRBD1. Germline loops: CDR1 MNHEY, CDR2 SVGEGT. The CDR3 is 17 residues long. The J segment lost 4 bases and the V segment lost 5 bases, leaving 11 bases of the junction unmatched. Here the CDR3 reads CASSRDRGRSMGYGYTF. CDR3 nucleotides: TGTGCCAGCAGTCGGGACAGGGGGCGCAGCATGGGCTATGGCTACACCTTC.

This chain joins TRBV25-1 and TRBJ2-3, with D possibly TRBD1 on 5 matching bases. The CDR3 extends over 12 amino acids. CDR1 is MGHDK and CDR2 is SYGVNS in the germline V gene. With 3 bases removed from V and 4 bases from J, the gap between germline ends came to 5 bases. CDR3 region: CASSDRADTQYF. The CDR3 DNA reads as TGTGCCAGCAGTGACAGGGCAGATACGCAGTATTTT.

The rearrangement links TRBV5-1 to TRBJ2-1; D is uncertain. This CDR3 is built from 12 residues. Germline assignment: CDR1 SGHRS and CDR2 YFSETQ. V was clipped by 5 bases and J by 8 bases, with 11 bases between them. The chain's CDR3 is CASRREADEQFF. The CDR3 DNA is TGCGCCAGCAGAAGGGAAGCTGATGAGCAGTTCTTC. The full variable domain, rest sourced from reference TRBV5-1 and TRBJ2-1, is KAGVTQTPRYLIKTRGQQVTLSCSPISGHRSVSWYQQTPGQGLQFLFEYFSETQRNKGNFPGRFSGRQFSNSRSEMNVSTLELGDSALYLCASRREADEQFFGPGTRLTVL.

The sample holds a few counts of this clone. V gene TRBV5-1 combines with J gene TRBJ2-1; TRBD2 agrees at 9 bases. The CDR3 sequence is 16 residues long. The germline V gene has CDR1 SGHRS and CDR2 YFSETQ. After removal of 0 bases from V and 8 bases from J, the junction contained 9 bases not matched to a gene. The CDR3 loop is CASSLALAGDGYEQFF. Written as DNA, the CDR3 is TGCGCCAGCAGCTTGGCCTTAGCGGGAGATGGCTATGAGCAGTTCTTC.

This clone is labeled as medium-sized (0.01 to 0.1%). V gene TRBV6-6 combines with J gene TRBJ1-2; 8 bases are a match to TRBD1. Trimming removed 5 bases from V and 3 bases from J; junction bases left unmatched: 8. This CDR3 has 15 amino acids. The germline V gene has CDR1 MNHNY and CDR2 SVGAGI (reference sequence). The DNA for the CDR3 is TGTGCCAGCAGTGGCAGGACAGGGCGCGACTATGGCTACACCTTC. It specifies CASSGRTGRDYGYTF.

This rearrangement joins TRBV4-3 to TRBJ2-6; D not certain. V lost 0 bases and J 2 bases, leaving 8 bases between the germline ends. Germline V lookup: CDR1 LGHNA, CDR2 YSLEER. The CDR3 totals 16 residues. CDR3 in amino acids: CASSQDRRTGANVLTF. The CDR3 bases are TGCGCCAGCAGCCAAGATCGTCGGACTGGGGCCAACGTCCTGACTTTC.

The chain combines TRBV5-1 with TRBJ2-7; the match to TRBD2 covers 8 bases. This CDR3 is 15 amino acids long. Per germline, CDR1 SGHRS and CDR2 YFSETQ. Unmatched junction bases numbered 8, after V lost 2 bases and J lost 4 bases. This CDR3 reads CASSLRAGVWYEQYF. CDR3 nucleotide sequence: TGCGCCAGCAGCTTACGAGCGGGAGTATGGTACGAGCAGTACTTC.

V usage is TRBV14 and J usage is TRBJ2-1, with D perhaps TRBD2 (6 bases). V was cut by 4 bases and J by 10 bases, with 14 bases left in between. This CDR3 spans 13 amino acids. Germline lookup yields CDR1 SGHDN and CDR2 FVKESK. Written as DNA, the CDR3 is TGTGCCAGCAGCCCTCTACCCAGCGGGGAGCAGTTCTTC. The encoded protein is CASSPLPSGEQFF.

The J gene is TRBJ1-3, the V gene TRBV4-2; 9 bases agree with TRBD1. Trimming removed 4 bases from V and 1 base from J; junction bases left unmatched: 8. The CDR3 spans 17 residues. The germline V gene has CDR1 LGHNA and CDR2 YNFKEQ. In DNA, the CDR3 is TGTGCCAGCAGCCCAGTCCCGGGACAGGGTTCTGGAAACACCATATATTTT. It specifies CASSPVPGQGSGNTIYF.

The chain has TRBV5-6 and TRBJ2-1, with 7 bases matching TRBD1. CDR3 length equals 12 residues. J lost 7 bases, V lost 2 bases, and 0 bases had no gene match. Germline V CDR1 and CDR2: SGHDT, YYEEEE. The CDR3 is CASSLQGNEQFF. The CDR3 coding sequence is TGTGCCAGCAGCTTACAGGGGAATGAGCAGTTCTTC.

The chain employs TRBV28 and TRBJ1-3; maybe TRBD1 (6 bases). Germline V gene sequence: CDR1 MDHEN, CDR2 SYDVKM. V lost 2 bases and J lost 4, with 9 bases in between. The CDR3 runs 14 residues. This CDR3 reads CASSLETGGNTIYF. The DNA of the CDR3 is TGTGCCAGCAGTTTAGAGACAGGAGGAAACACCATATATTTT.

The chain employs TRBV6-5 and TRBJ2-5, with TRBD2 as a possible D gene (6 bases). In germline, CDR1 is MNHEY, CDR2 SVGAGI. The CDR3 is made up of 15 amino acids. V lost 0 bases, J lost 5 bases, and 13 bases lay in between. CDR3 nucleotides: TGTGCCAGCAGTTACTCGAGAGCTGGAGGGGAGACCCAGTACTTC. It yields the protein CASSYSRAGGETQYF.

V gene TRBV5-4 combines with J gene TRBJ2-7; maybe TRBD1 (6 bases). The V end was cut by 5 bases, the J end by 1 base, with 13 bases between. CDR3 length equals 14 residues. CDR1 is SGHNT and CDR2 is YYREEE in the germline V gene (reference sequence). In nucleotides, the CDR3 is TGTGCCAGCAGTTCCCCGACAGGTTCCTACGAGCAGTACTTC. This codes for CASSSPTGSYEQYF.

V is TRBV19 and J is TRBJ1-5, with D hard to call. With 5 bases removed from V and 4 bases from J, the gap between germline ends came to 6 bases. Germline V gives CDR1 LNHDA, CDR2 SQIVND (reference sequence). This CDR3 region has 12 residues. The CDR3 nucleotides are TGTGCCAGTAGTCGGTGGAATCAGCCCCAGCATTTT. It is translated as CASSRWNQPQHF.

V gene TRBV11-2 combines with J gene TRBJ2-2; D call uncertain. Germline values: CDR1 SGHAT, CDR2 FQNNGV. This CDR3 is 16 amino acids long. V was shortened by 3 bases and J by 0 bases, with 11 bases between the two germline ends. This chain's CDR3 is CASSFGGPANTGELFF. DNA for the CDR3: TGTGCCAGCAGCTTTGGCGGCCCCGCGAACACCGGGGAGCTGTTTTTT.

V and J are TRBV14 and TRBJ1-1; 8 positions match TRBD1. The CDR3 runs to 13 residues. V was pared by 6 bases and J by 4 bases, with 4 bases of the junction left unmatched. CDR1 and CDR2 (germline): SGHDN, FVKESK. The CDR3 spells CASRRTGSTEAFF. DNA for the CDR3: TGTGCCAGCAGACGGACAGGGAGCACTGAAGCTTTCTTT.

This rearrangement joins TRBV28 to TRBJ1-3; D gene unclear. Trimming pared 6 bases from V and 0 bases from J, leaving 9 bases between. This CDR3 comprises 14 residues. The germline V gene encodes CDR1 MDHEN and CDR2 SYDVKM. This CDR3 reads CASRLGSSGNTIYF. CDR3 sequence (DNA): TGTGCCAGCAGACTGGGATCCTCTGGAAACACCATATATTTT.

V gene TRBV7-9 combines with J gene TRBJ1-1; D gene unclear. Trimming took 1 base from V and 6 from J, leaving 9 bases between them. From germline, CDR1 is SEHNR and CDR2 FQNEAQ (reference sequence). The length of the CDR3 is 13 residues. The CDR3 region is CASSLGSLAEAFF. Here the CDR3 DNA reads TGTGCCAGCAGCTTAGGGTCCCTAGCTGAAGCTTTCTTT.